What follows are 26 T cell receptor beta chains derived from one specimen sequenced in a study of T-cell reconstitution after alpha-beta-depleted transplantation in children. A TCRbeta library incorporating unique molecular identifiers was prepared. TCRdb re-analysed the PCR reads in MiXCR, keeping a single row per CDR3 protein. The table has roughly 420,000 distinct CDR3 sequences, around 15% seen once. The sample consisted of PBMCs, mostly from graft donor cells, taken 360 days after TCRalphabeta/CD19-depleted stem cell transplant. Receptors originate from a boy in the first two years of life who had a stem cell transplant for Wiskott-Aldrich syndrome, so the T cells may come from the graft donor.

The rearrangement uses TRBV9 and TRBJ2-7; D gene ambiguous. Germline V lookup: CDR1 SGDLS, CDR2 YYNGEE. The CDR3 totals 14 residues. V lost 0 bases to trimming and J lost 2 bases, with 9 bases between them. The CDR3 coding sequence is TGTGCCAGCAGCGTAGCAGGAATTCCCTACGAGCAGTACTTC. Its protein product is CASSVAGIPYEQYF.

This clonotype was observed a few times. The chain couples TRBV19 to TRBJ2-2; maybe TRBD2 (6 bases). Trimming removed 6 bases at V and 5 bases at J, with 25 bases between. The CDR3 is 18 amino acids. Germline V CDR1 and CDR2: LNHDA, SQIVND (reference sequence). This CDR3 is CASSHQPRGLLSTGELFF. As DNA, the CDR3 is TGTGCCAGTAGCCACCAACCGCGTGGACTACTATCTACCGGGGAGCTGTTTTTT. The entire variable domain, with the rest obtained from reference TRBV19 and TRBJ2-2, is as follows: DGGITQSPKYLFRKEGQNVTLSCEQNLNHDAMYWYRQDPGQGLRLIYYSQIVNDFQKGDIAEGYSVSREKKESFPLTVTSAQKNPTAFYLCASSHQPRGLLSTGELFFGEGSRLTVL.

This clonotype has a handful of counts. The rearrangement links TRBV18 to TRBJ2-7; possible D gene TRBD2, 6 bases. CDR1 is KGHSH, CDR2 LQKENI, per germline. This CDR3 is 18 amino acids long. The ends were cut back, 3 bases at V and 0 bases at J, with 21 bases in the middle. The CDR3 DNA sequence: TGTGCCAGCTCACCGGCGGGCCCTAGCGCTATTAGCTCCTACGAGCAGTACTTC. It yields the protein CASSPAGPSAISSYEQYF.

Here the CDR3 reads CASSRYRNTGELFF. The DNA of the CDR3 is TGTGCCAGCAGCCGATACAGGAACACCGGGGAGCTGTTTTTT. The rearrangement uses TRBV6-1 and TRBJ2-2; D unclear. CDR3 length: 14 residues. V was cut by 6 bases and J by 1 base, with 9 bases left in between. The germline V gene encodes CDR1 MNHNS and CDR2 SASEGT.

This rearrangement joins TRBV7-9 to TRBJ2-2; TRBD2 agrees at 7 bases. Germline V gene data show CDR1 as SEHNR and CDR2 as FQNEAQ (reference sequence). The CDR3 extends over 15 amino acids. The V and J ends lost 6 bases and 10 bases, in that order; junction bases with no gene match: 14. CDR3 in DNA: TGTGCCAGCAGTAAAAGCGGGAACCCGGACGTGGAGCTGTTTTTT. It encodes CASSKSGNPDVELFF.

This clonotype was detected only a few times. This sequence joins TRBV7-2 and TRBJ2-1; weak D call: TRBD2 (7 bases). V lost 1 base to trimming and J lost 7 bases, with 14 bases between them. The CDR3 is 15 residues long. Germline CDR1 SGHTA, CDR2 FQGNSA. The CDR3 loop is CASSLGPRGGNEQFF. DNA of the CDR3: TGTGCCAGCAGCTTAGGACCTAGGGGGGGGAATGAGCAGTTCTTC.

The table lists this clonotype with a few counts. The J gene is TRBJ2-5, the V gene TRBV3-1, with 8 bases lining up with TRBD2. Germline V gene data show CDR1 as LGHDT and CDR2 as YNNKEL (reference sequence). After removal of 1 base from V and 6 bases from J, the junction contained 4 bases not matched to a gene. This CDR3 has 14 residues. The DNA for the CDR3 is TGTGCCAGCAGCCAAGGCGGCGGGGGGAAGACCCAGTACTTC. It encodes CASSQGGGGKTQYF.

The table lists this clonotype with many counts. This chain connects TRBV5-1 to TRBJ2-5; possible D gene TRBD1, 6 bases. CDR3 size: 15 residues. V shed 2 bases and J shed 2 bases, with 13 bases lying between them. From germline, CDR1 is SGHRS and CDR2 YFSETQ. This chain's CDR3 is CASSFNDGTQETQYF. The CDR3 nucleotides read TGCGCCAGCAGCTTCAATGACGGGACACAAGAGACCCAGTACTTC.

The genes are TRBV20-1 and TRBJ2-5, with 9 bases lining up with TRBD2. Germline V lookup: CDR1 DFQATT, CDR2 SNEGSKA (reference sequence). V was pared by 1 base and J by 3 bases, with 6 bases of the junction left unmatched. This CDR3 is 15 amino acids long. The CDR3 DNA sequence: TGCAGTGCTAGAGCCCTGCAGCGGGGGGAAGAGACCCAGTACTTC. Protein sequence: CSARALQRGEETQYF.

This clonotype has more than one count but fewer than ten. V is TRBV12-3 or TRBV12-4 and J is TRBJ1-5, with D possibly being TRBD1 (5 bases). Between the trimmed V and J ends, which lost 6 bases and 0 bases, there was a span of 12 bases. The CDR3 runs 15 residues. The CDR3 DNA is TGTGCCAGCAGCAAGGGACTTTATAGCAATCAGCCCCAGCATTTT. It codes for CASSKGLYSNQPQHF.

This sequence joins TRBV2 and TRBJ2-1; no clear D gene. Germline values: CDR1 SNHLY, CDR2 FYNNEI. Trimming shortened V by 4 bases and J by 0 bases, and 10 bases separated the two germline ends. The CDR3 contains 15 residues. CDR3 sequence reads: CASSGAESSYNEQFF. Here the CDR3 DNA reads TGTGCCAGCAGTGGGGCAGAAAGCTCCTACAATGAGCAGTTCTTC. Supplemented by reference TRBV2 and TRBJ2-1, the full variable domain reads EPEVTQTPSHQVTQMGQEVILRCVPISNHLYFYWYRQILGQKVEFLVSFYNNEISEKSEIFDDQFSVERPDGSNFTLKIRSTKLEDSAMYFCASSGAESSYNEQFFGPGTRLTVL.

The chain links TRBV2 to TRBJ2-2, with no clear D. This CDR3 region has 13 residues. V lost 1 base, J lost 6 bases, and 6 bases lay in between. The V gene's germline CDR1 is SNHLY and CDR2 FYNNEI. CDR3 region: CASSEVRPGELFF. The CDR3 region has the DNA TGTGCCAGCAGTGAAGTTAGGCCCGGGGAGCTGTTTTTT. Full variable domain (outside the CDR3, taken from reference TRBV2 and TRBJ2-2): EPEVTQTPSHQVTQMGQEVILRCVPISNHLYFYWYRQILGQKVEFLVSFYNNEISEKSEIFDDQFSVERPDGSNFTLKIRSTKLEDSAMYFCASSEVRPGELFFGEGSRLTVL.

This clonotype was recorded a few times. The V call is TRBV30, the J call TRBJ2-1; a possible D gene is TRBD1 (6 bases). V was shortened by 3 bases and J by 3 bases, with 12 bases between the two germline ends. This CDR3 region has 14 residues. From germline, CDR1 is GTSNPN and CDR2 SVGIG (reference sequence). As DNA, the CDR3 is TGTGCCTGGAGGGGGCAGGGGAACTACAATGAGCAGTTCTTC. It translates to CAWRGQGNYNEQFF.

At least ten counts were recorded for this clonotype. The V gene is TRBV20-1, the J gene TRBJ2-7; 8 bases are a match to TRBD1. CDR3 length: 13 amino acids. The V segment lost 5 bases and the J segment 7 bases; nucleotides outside the gene matches: 10. The germline V gene encodes CDR1 DFQATT and CDR2 SNEGSKA (reference sequence). The CDR3 is CSAYWTGRREQYF. The DNA of the CDR3 is TGCAGTGCTTACTGGACAGGGCGGAGGGAGCAGTACTTC.

The V and J genes are TRBV4-1 and TRBJ2-5; the D gene is possibly TRBD2 (6 bases). Trimming took 0 bases from V and 5 from J, leaving 31 bases between them. CDR1 is MGHRA and CDR2 is YSYEKL in the germline V gene. The CDR3 covers 21 residues. The CDR3: CASSQDPFSFGTAGLRETQYF. The CDR3 nucleotides are TGCGCCAGCAGCCAAGATCCATTTAGCTTCGGGACCGCCGGACTAAGGGAGACCCAGTACTTC.

The chain has TRBV20-1 and TRBJ2-2, with TRBD2 identical over 9 bases. Germline CDR1 reads DFQATT; CDR2 reads SNEGSKA (reference sequence). This CDR3 comprises 19 residues. J was trimmed by 0 bases and V by 0 bases; bases with no gene match: 11. The CDR3 loop reads CSARDSPGLAVANTGELFF. In DNA form, the CDR3 reads TGCAGTGCTAGAGATTCTCCGGGACTAGCAGTCGCGAACACCGGGGAGCTGTTTTTT.

In this sample, this clonotype turned up a few times. The rearrangement uses TRBV7-2 and TRBJ2-7; 9 bases are a match to TRBD1. The CDR3 contains 14 residues. In germline, CDR1 is SGHTA, CDR2 FQGNSA. The J segment lost 6 bases and the V segment lost 5 bases, leaving 8 bases of the junction unmatched. CDR3 sequence: CASSRRDRALEQYF. In nucleotides, the CDR3 is TGTGCCAGCAGCCGCCGGGACAGGGCCCTCGAGCAGTACTTC.

At least ten counts were recorded for this clonotype. The chain joins TRBV4-1 to TRBJ2-7; no definite D call. V was clipped by 4 bases and J by 6 bases, with 10 bases between them. The CDR3 sequence is 12 residues long. Germline V gives CDR1 MGHRA, CDR2 YSYEKL. CDR3: CASSLQSGEQYF. The CDR3 nucleotides read TGCGCCAGCAGCCTACAAAGTGGCGAGCAGTACTTC.

V usage is TRBV11-2 and J usage is TRBJ1-2; D is undetermined. Germline CDR1 SGHAT, CDR2 FQNNGV. Trimming cost V 3 bases and J 3 bases, with 14 bases left between them. The CDR3 is made up of 15 amino acids. The CDR3 coding sequence is TGTGCCAGCAGCTTTGGGATCTTAAGTGACTATGGCTACACCTTC. It is translated as CASSFGILSDYGYTF.

V is TRBV4-3 and J is TRBJ2-7; TRBD1 aligns across 9 bases. With 1 base clipped from V and 2 bases from J, the junction kept 3 bases outside the gene matches. Germline V CDR1 and CDR2: LGHNA, YSLEER. The CDR3 runs to 15 residues. The CDR3 DNA reads as TGCGCCAGCAGCCAAGGGGGACAGGGTCCCTACGAGCAGTACTTC. Protein: CASSQGGQGPYEQYF.

DNA for the CDR3: TGCGCCAGCAGCTTGGACTGGACTAGCTGGGCCACCGGGGAGCTGTTTTTT. Its protein is CASSLDWTSWATGELFF. V and J are TRBV5-1 and TRBJ2-2; TRBD2 matches 8 bases. Germline V gene lookup returns CDR1 SGHRS and CDR2 YFSETQ. The CDR3 has 17 residues. Unmatched junction bases numbered 8, after V lost 0 bases and J lost 4 bases. The complete variable domain, with remaining parts taken from reference TRBV5-1 and TRBJ2-2, reads KAGVTQTPRYLIKTRGQQVTLSCSPISGHRSVSWYQQTPGQGLQFLFEYFSETQRNKGNFPGRFSGRQFSNSRSEMNVSTLELGDSALYLCASSLDWTSWATGELFFGEGSRLTVL.

This clonotype came up a few times. This chain joins TRBV12-3 or TRBV12-4 and TRBJ1-2; no clear D. The CDR3 length is 14 residues. The ends were cut back, 2 bases at V and 4 bases at J, with 11 bases in the middle. The CDR3, as DNA: TGTGCCAGCAGTTTAAAGGCACGAGTCTATGGCTACACCTTC. Its translation: CASSLKARVYGYTF.

This clonotype was detected a few times. The rearrangement uses TRBV7-6 and TRBJ2-3, with D perhaps TRBD1 or TRBD2 (5 bases each). This CDR3 is 17 amino acids long. Looked up from germline, CDR1 is SGHVS and CDR2 is FNYEAQ. Trimming left V 0 bases short and J 8 bases short, with 21 bases between. In DNA form, the CDR3 reads TGTGCCAGCAGCTTAGCACCGGGACCCGGTTTGTCGGCTACGCAGTATTTT. It specifies CASSLAPGPGLSATQYF.

The V and J genes are TRBV7-2 and TRBJ2-3; D not certain. The V gene lost 4 bases and the J gene lost 3 bases, with 8 bases spanning the gap. Germline V gives CDR1 SGHTA, CDR2 FQGNSA. The CDR3 has 13 residues. CDR3: CASSSSLTDTQYF. In DNA form, the CDR3 reads TGTGCCAGCAGCTCCTCCCTTACAGATACGCAGTATTTT.

This chain joins TRBV29-1 and TRBJ1-5; D call uncertain. Germline CDR1 and CDR2: SQVTM and ANQGSEA. There are 12 residues in the CDR3. Trimming shortened V by 4 bases and J by 4 bases, and 8 bases separated the two germline ends. The CDR3 spells CSVAGKNQPQHF. The CDR3 DNA sequence: TGCAGCGTTGCCGGCAAGAATCAGCCCCAGCATTTT.

This chain joins TRBV11-1 and TRBJ2-1; 7 bases map to TRBD2. CDR1 and CDR2 (germline): SGHAT, FQDESV (reference sequence). The CDR3 runs 19 residues. The junction had 21 bases not matched to a gene; V was cut back by 5 bases and J by 5 bases. The CDR3 region has the DNA TGTGCCAGCAGCCCAGAGCTGGTGTTGCCGGGCCGGGAGGACAATGAGCAGTTCTTC. This translates into CASSPELVLPGREDNEQFF. Full variable domain (remainder filled in from reference TRBV11-1 and TRBJ2-1): EAEVAQSPRYKITEKSQAVAFWCDPISGHATLYWYRQILGQGPELLVQFQDESVVDDSQLPKDRFSAERLKGVDSTLKIQPAELGDSAMYLCASSPELVLPGREDNEQFFGPGTRLTVL.